Each of the 3 T cell receptor beta chains below was sequenced from the same sample in a study of memory CD4+ T cells and cytomegalovirus serostatus. Single viable CD3+CD4+CD8-CD45RO+ cells were sorted as the memory CD4+ T cells. Clones were sequenced by immunoSEQ multiplex PCR, and TCRdb holds only the in-frame ones, with some missing. The sample contains some 52,000 clones, around 88% of which appear only once. Sequenced: memory CD4+ T cells from blood. These receptors all come from an adult in good health and CMV-seropositive.

Only a few counts were recorded for this clone. V is TRBV9 and J is TRBJ2-5; D possibly corresponds to TRBD1 (6 bases). This CDR3 has 16 residues. V was cut by 3 bases and J by 2 bases, with 17 bases left in between. CDR1 is SGDLS and CDR2 is YYNGEE in the germline V gene. The CDR3 protein is CASSGGLGHRQETQYF. The CDR3 DNA reads as TGTGCCAGCAGCGGGGGCCTGGGACACCGACAAGAGACCCAGTACTTC.

This clone was picked up one time. The chain employs TRBV4-2 and TRBJ2-1; 10 bases align to TRBD2. The trim removed 1 base at V and 5 bases at J, leaving 8 bases unmatched. This CDR3 has 17 residues. Germline loops: CDR1 LGHNA, CDR2 YNFKEQ. The CDR3 DNA reads TGTGCCAGCAGCCAAGGGGGTCTAGCGGGAGCCCACAATGAGCAGTTCTTC. This sequence encodes CASSQGGLAGAHNEQFF.

This clone was picked up a small number of times. The V call is TRBV27, the J call TRBJ1-2, with D possibly matching TRBD1 (5 bases). The CDR3 consists of 13 residues. The V end was cut by 5 bases, the J end by 7 bases, with 14 bases between. Per the germline V gene, CDR1 is MNHEY and CDR2 is SMNVEV (reference sequence). The CDR3 loop is CASSTRRVSGYTF. CDR3 DNA sequence: TGTGCCAGCAGTACTCGCAGGGTCTCTGGCTACACCTTC.